What follows describes a single TCR beta chain. V lost 0 bases, J lost 3 bases, and 15 bases lay in between. The CDR3 covers 17 residues. From germline, CDR1 is SEHNR and CDR2 FQNEAQ (reference sequence). The source of the sample is a study of blood T cell repertoires in COVID-19. Study-wide background: Sample material is recorded as cDNA or gDNA derived from T cells, B-cell-depleted T cells, or PBMCs.

Authors' methods: Estimation of nucleated cell counts relied on the amplification of reference gene primers. Produced via immunoSEQ multiplex PCR; TCRdb's table is partial and in-frame only. The V and J calls and clone size were taken over from that table, and D and trimming were inferred from the DNA. Among approximately 190,000 clones listed, about 88% were seen once. The chain is built from TRBV7-9 and TRBJ1-5, with D perhaps matching TRBD1 (6 bases). Sample: peripheral blood. This receptor was obtained from a woman aged 40 to 50 who had recovered from COVID-19. Written as DNA, the CDR3 is TGTGCCAGCAGCTTAGCCCTAAACGGGGGGCCCAATCAGCCCCAGCATTTT. This sequence encodes CASSLALNGGPNQPQHF.